This T cell receptor beta chain is from a study of cytomegalovirus exposure and HLA in healthy donors. Germline loops: CDR1 SNHLY, CDR2 FYNNEI. V lost 6 bases, J lost 2 bases, and 9 bases stayed unmatched. The CDR3 sequence is 16 residues long. PCR amplification relied on 60 Vbeta primers (plus 13 Jbeta primers). The repertoire was sequenced with immunoSEQ multiplex PCR; TCRdb's copy has only in-frame clones and lacks some. In the table there are 100,000 or so clones, roughly three quarters of which are singletons. Sequencing was performed on PBMCs. The sequence came from a man aged 30 to 45 in good health and CMV-seronegative. V is TRBV2 and J is TRBJ2-1, with 8 bases lining up with TRBD2. CDR3 in DNA: TGTGCCAGCAGACTAGCGGAAGCCCCCACCTACAATGAGCAGTTCTTC. It encodes CASRLAEAPTYNEQFF.